This T cell receptor beta chain came from a study of T cell responses to AZD1222 COVID-19 vaccine. Profiling relied on immunoSEQ multiplex PCR, and the TCRdb table lists in-frame clones only, not all of them. The sample lists under 60,000 clones, roughly 90% occurring once. In germline, CDR1 is ENHRY, CDR2 SYGVKD. V gave up 3 bases and J gave up 5 bases; unmatched junction bases: 8. CDR3 length: 15 residues. The specimen was peripheral blood, collected 28 days after the second AZD1222 dose. The TCR originated in an adult who received the AZD1222 COVID-19 vaccine. This chain joins TRBV10-3 and TRBJ2-5, with 8 bases identical to TRBD2. The CDR3 region is CAISDLGGGVETQYF. For the CDR3, the DNA is TGTGCCATCAGTGACCTCGGGGGGGGAGTGGAGACCCAGTACTTC.